This note documents a single T cell receptor (beta chain) sequence. The antigen remains undetermined. These data are taken from a study of blood T cells in healthy people across ages. Broader study findings: Older individuals had lower TCR beta diversity per million T cells (the decline was roughly linear).

Alongside a J-beta primer mix, a sample-barcoded 5' primer served in a second PCR lasting about 6 to 12 cycles. MiXCR, run by TCRdb on the 5' RACE reads, gives a single entry per CDR3 protein. The sample carries roughly 800,000 distinct CDR3 sequences, roughly 40% recorded once. The TCR was taken from a man in his late teens or twenties in good health. The sequenced sample was blood.

The CDR3 region is CASGAPTSGRPDTQYF. The CDR3, as DNA: TGTGCCAGCGGCGCGCCGACTAGCGGGAGACCAGATACGCAGTATTTT. The rearrangement links TRBV9 to TRBJ2-3; TRBD2 agrees at 12 bases. J lost 4 bases, V lost 7 bases, and 10 bases had no gene match. CDR1 and CDR2 (germline): SGDLS, YYNGEE. The CDR3 totals 16 residues.